A selection of T cell receptor beta chains follows, all from one sample in a study of T-cell memory formation after mild COVID-19. TCRdb redid the calling of the 5' RACE reads with MiXCR, one entry per CDR3 protein. The sample includes approximately 98,000 distinct CDR3 sequences, 18% of them seen just once. The sample comprised PBMCs or a T cell subset sorted from them (not recorded which). The receptors shown here come from a man aged 18 to 30 who had mild COVID-19 (a few samples of this study predate the infection). Cell type and time point are not known. The CDR3 runs from the conserved cysteine through the conserved F or W. A D gene is named only where the DNA matches it firmly. Expanded clones are given a class, and other clones once, few, many or no size at all.

v_gene	abundance	j_gene	d_gene	CDR3nt	CDR3aa
TRBV6-5	few	TRBJ2-5	TRBD2	TGTGCCAGCAGCCTAGTAGGGCTAGCGGGGCCTGGGAGGAGGGAGACCCAGTACTTC	CASSLVGLAGPGRRETQYF
TRBV9	many	TRBJ2-7	-	TGTGCCAGCAGCCTAGGGCAGGGTGACTACGAGCAGTACTTC	CASSLGQGDYEQYF
TRBV7-6	many	TRBJ2-5	TRBD2	TGTGCCAGCAGCCAAAGGACGGGGGGAGAGACCCAGTACTTC	CASSQRTGGETQYF
TRBV12-3/TRBV12-4	many	TRBJ2-1	TRBD2	TGTGCCAGCAGTTCGGTCAGATGGGGGGGGCAGTTCTTC	CASSSVRWGGQFF
TRBV6-5	many	TRBJ2-3	-	TGTGCCAGCAGTAATCCACGGTGGAGTACGCAGTATTTT	CASSNPRWSTQYF
TRBV9	many	TRBJ2-3	TRBD2	TGTGCCAGCAGCGCCCCCGGGACTAGCGGGGGAATCACAGATACGCAGTATTTT	CASSAPGTSGGITDTQYF
TRBV7-9	-	TRBJ2-1	-	TGTGCCAGCAGCCAAAGGGTGGGAATCAACAATGAGCAGTTCTTC	CASSQRVGINNEQFF
TRBV24-1	-	TRBJ2-3	-	TGTGCCACCAGTGATTCGGGACCGGGTGCGCAGTATTTT	CATSDSGPGAQYF
TRBV18	few	TRBJ2-5	-	TGTGCCAGCTCACCACGGACAGAAGAGACCCAGTACTTC	CASSPRTEETQYF
TRBV25-1	-	TRBJ1-2	-	TGTGCCAGCAGCCCTTCCGGGGGGGCCTATGGCTACACCTTC	CASSPSGGAYGYTF
TRBV24-1	-	TRBJ1-2	-	TGTGCCACCAGTGATGGAGGGGCAGGGTGGGGGTACGGCTACACCTTC	CATSDGGAGWGYGYTF
TRBV6-2/TRBV6-3	few	TRBJ1-5	-	TGTGCCAGCAGTCCCCTGGGGGGGCTGCGTCAGCCCCAGCATTTT	CASSPLGGLRQPQHF
TRBV5-6	-	TRBJ1-1	TRBD1	TGTGCCAGCAGCTTCTTCGACAGGGAAACGAACACTGAAGCTTTCTTT	CASSFFDRETNTEAFF
TRBV28	-	TRBJ1-5	-	TGTGCCAGCAGTCCATACAGGAATCAGCCCCAGCATTTT	CASSPYRNQPQHF
TRBV4-3	few	TRBJ1-4	-	TGCGCCAGCAGCCAAGTGGTCGTCAGGATCGCAACTAATGAAAAACTGTTTTTT	CASSQVVVRIATNEKLFF
TRBV6-5	few	TRBJ2-3	-	TGTGCCAGCAGTTACTCGGGCGGGTACACAGATACGCAGTATTTT	CASSYSGGYTDTQYF
TRBV10-3	few	TRBJ2-7	TRBD1	TGTGCCATCACCCAGAGGGGGCACGAGCAGTACTTC	CAITQRGHEQYF
TRBV5-6	few	TRBJ2-3	-	TGTGCCGGGTCGACGGGGTGGCCAGATACGCAGTATTTT	CAGSTGWPDTQYF
TRBV20-1	-	TRBJ2-2	TRBD1	TGCAGTGCTAGAGATGCCGGGACAGGGCCCACCGGGGAGCTGTTTTTT	CSARDAGTGPTGELFF
TRBV9	-	TRBJ2-5	TRBD1	TGTGCCAGCAGCGAGGACAGGGGGGTGGAGACCCAGTACTTC	CASSEDRGVETQYF
TRBV11-2	-	TRBJ1-2	-	TGTGCCAGCAGCTTAATTCAATGGGGCGCTAACTATGGCTACACCTTC	CASSLIQWGANYGYTF
TRBV18	-	TRBJ1-1	-	TGTGCCAGCTCAATGACAAGGTCTGAAGCTTTCTTT	CASSMTRSEAFF
TRBV10-3	few	TRBJ2-3	-	TGTGCCATCACTTCTCTCCCGGGGTTGGATACGCAGTATTTT	CAITSLPGLDTQYF
TRBV5-6	many	TRBJ2-7	-	TGTGCCAGCAGCTGGGGGAGCGAGCAGTACTTC	CASSWGSEQYF
TRBV9	few	TRBJ2-1	TRBD2	TGTGCCAGCAGCGTAGTCCCCCCGGGGGGATACGGTCCGCATGAGCAGTTCTTC	CASSVVPPGGYGPHEQFF
TRBV5-6	-	TRBJ2-5	-	TGTGCCAGCAGCTTACGGGGTACAGAGACCCAGTACTTC	CASSLRGTETQYF
TRBV6-5	-	TRBJ2-1	TRBD2	TGTGCCAGCAGTCGTATAGCGGGTTCTGGCGGTGAGCAGTTCTTC	CASSRIAGSGGEQFF
TRBV12-3/TRBV12-4	few	TRBJ2-5	-	TGTGCCAGCAGCCTCCCGGGACCTCAGACCCAGTACTTC	CASSLPGPQTQYF
TRBV15	few	TRBJ2-3	TRBD2	TGTGCCACCAGCAAGAGAGCGGGGGGGCCTAGCACAGATACGCAGTATTTT	CATSKRAGGPSTDTQYF
TRBV24-1	few	TRBJ2-3	-	TGTGCCACCAGTGTCGCAGGTACCACAGATACGCAGTATTTT	CATSVAGTTDTQYF
TRBV6-2/TRBV6-3	-	TRBJ1-1	-	TGTGCCAGCAGTTCTCCAGGGGCCACTGAAGCTTTCTTT	CASSSPGATEAFF
TRBV24-1	-	TRBJ2-2	-	TGTGCCACCCAAGGTTGGGGCGACGGGGAGCTGTTTTTT	CATQGWGDGELFF
TRBV5-1	-	TRBJ1-1	TRBD1	TGCGCCAGCAGCTTGGGAGGGGACAGAGGGAACACTGAAGCTTTCTTT	CASSLGGDRGNTEAFF
TRBV30	few	TRBJ2-7	TRBD1	TGTGCCCTCGAAGGACAGGCTAACGAGCAGTACTTC	CALEGQANEQYF